This T cell receptor beta chain came from a study of cytomegalovirus exposure and HLA in healthy donors. Overall study context: In an early release, HLA-typed donors contributed some 80 million unique TCR sequences. Findings and limits, study-wide: Sequencing artifact likely explains a cluster of highly shared sequence variants. The presence/absence work took it that sequencing depth was about the same across donors.

This clone was picked up one time. The target antigen is unknown. V was pared by 0 bases and J by 3 bases, with 9 bases between. CDR1 MRHNA and CDR2 SNTAGT come from the germline V gene. This CDR3 comprises 16 residues. Vbeta (60) and Jbeta (13) primers were used in the PCR. Per the authors' pipeline: Among the unique TCR beta chains that a later analysis counted, about 81 million in all, roughly 11 million were shared. Clones were read by immunoSEQ multiplex PCR, and TCRdb kept only the in-frame ones, dropping some. D and trimming were read from the DNA, whereas the V and J calls and clone size are those reported in that table. Counted here are approximately 150,000 clones, 80% to 90% occurring once; the ten biggest clones make up about 2.6%.

The source is a boy younger than 10 in good health and CMV-seronegative. The rearrangement uses TRBV6-4 and TRBJ2-6; TRBD1 might be the D (6 bases). Material: PBMCs. The CDR3 loop reads CASSDSPGDGANVLTF. The CDR3, as DNA: TGTGCCAGCAGTGACTCGCCAGGGGATGGGGCCAACGTCCTGACTTTC.